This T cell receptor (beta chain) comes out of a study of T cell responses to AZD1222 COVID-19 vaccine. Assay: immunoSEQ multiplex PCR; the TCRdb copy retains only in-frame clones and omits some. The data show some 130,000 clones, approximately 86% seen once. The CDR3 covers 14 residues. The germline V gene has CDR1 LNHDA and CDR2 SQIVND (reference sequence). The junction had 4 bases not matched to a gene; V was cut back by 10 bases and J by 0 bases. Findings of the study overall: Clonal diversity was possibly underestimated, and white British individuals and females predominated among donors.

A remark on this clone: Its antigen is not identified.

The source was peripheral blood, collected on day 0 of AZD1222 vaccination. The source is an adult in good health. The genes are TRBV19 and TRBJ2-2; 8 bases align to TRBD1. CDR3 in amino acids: CATQDRANTGELFF. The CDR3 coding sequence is TGTGCCACCCAGGACAGGGCGAACACCGGGGAGCTGTTTTTT.